This T cell receptor beta chain was recorded in a study of OX40 agonist ivuxolimab in advanced cancers. Study conclusions and caveats: CD8+ T cells were the subset that, on average, had more expanded clones than CD4+.

CDR1 is MNHNY and CDR2 is SVGAGI in the germline V gene (reference sequence). CDR3 length equals 13 residues. The J segment lost 5 bases and the V segment lost 7 bases, leaving 4 bases of the junction unmatched. Generated by immunoSEQ multiplex PCR, the TCRdb table keeps only in-frame clones and is missing some. The repertoire has around 60,000 clones, roughly 91% of them found once; the top ten carry roughly 25%. Comment on this clone: Its antigen is as yet unknown.

The source is an adult with an advanced solid tumor such as melanoma, head and neck, liver or kidney cancer. This material consisted of CD4+ or CD8+ T cells sorted from blood, taken in a trial of the OX40 agonist ivuxolimab. The chain joins TRBV6-6 to TRBJ1-2; 10 bases map to TRBD1. CDR3 loop: CASKGTGVYGYTF. CDR3 sequence (DNA): TGTGCCAGCAAAGGGACAGGGGTTTATGGCTACACCTTC.